This T cell receptor (beta chain) was obtained from a study of PD-L1 blockade in urothelial cancer. Turning to the study itself: Typically, measured as a median, blood samples had 110,000 to 150,000 T cells.

V lost 1 base to trimming and J lost 5 bases, with 11 bases between them. This CDR3 is 14 amino acids long. The germline gives CDR1 SEHNR, CDR2 FQNEAQ (reference sequence). PCRs each included synthetic TCR analog templates spiked in. Assay used: immunoSEQ multiplex PCR; TCRdb lists only in-frame clones, some missing. Found here are about 51,000 clones, 86% of them singletons; the top ten hold 16%. The diagnosis in patients was locally advanced or metastatic urothelial carcinoma. This receptor was obtained from a man between 60 and 75 years old with urothelial cancer. The sequencing used PBMCs, collected around atezolizumab (anti-PD-L1) treatment. This chain connects TRBV7-9 to TRBJ1-2, with D maybe TRBD1 (6 bases). For the CDR3, the DNA is TGTGCCAGCAGCTTAGACGCCAGGGGATATGGCTACACCTTC. It specifies CASSLDARGYGYTF.